The 27 T cell receptor beta chains listed next were all sequenced from one sample in a study of blood T cell repertoires in COVID-19. The table came from immunoSEQ multiplex PCR; TCRdb's copy has only in-frame clones and leaves some out. The table shows about 300,000 clones, with roughly nine tenths occurring only once. The specimen sequenced was peripheral blood. These receptors all stem from a man in his late teens or twenties with active or convalescent COVID-19.

This chain links TRBV3-1 (or the pseudogene TRBV3-2) with TRBJ2-7; 8 nucleotides agree with TRBD1. Losses at the gene ends were 2 bases for V and 3 bases for J; bases not matched to a gene: 6. Germline V CDR1 and CDR2: LGHDT, YNNKEL (reference sequence). The CDR3 contains 15 residues. The CDR3 loop is CASSQWGTGNYEQYF. The CDR3, as DNA: TGTGCCAGCAGCCAATGGGGGACAGGAAACTACGAGCAGTACTTC.

The chain carries TRBV11-2 and TRBJ2-7; 9 nucleotides match TRBD2. Germline loops: CDR1 SGHAT, CDR2 FQNNGV. The length of the CDR3 is 15 residues. The V gene end was trimmed by 4 bases and the J gene end by 6 bases; junction bases not matched to a gene: 10. The CDR3: CASSSMTSGKGEQYF. CDR3 sequence (DNA): TGTGCCAGCAGCTCGATGACTAGCGGAAAAGGCGAGCAGTACTTC. The whole variable domain, remainder taken from reference TRBV11-2 and TRBJ2-7, is EAGVAQSPRYKIIEKRQSVAFWCNPISGHATLYWYQQILGQGPKLLIQFQNNGVVDDSQLPKDRFSAERLKGVDSTLKIQPAKLEDSAVYLCASSSMTSGKGEQYFGPGTRLTVT.

The chain couples TRBV6-5 to TRBJ2-7, with 7 bases fitting TRBD1. V lost 5 bases, J lost 0 bases, and 7 bases stayed unmatched. There are 15 residues in the CDR3. Germline-derived CDR1 and CDR2 are MNHEY and SVGAGI. The CDR3 is CASSPTGVSSYEQYF. DNA of the CDR3: TGTGCCAGCAGTCCAACAGGGGTGAGCTCCTACGAGCAGTACTTC.

CDR3 sequence reads: CASSEARLAAASSYNEQFF. The CDR3 nucleotides read TGTGCCAGCAGTGAAGCGCGGTTAGCGGCTGCGAGCTCCTACAATGAGCAGTTCTTC. The chain couples TRBV6-1 to TRBJ2-1, with D perhaps matching TRBD2 (6 bases). The CDR3 covers 19 residues. V was clipped by 0 bases and J by 0 bases, with 18 bases between them. The germline CDR1 and CDR2 sequences are MNHNS and SASEGT.

This chain uses TRBV7-2 with TRBJ2-5; tentative D call: TRBD2 (5 bases). CDR1 is SGHTA and CDR2 is FQGNSA in the germline V gene. Trimming removed 1 base from V and 5 bases from J, with 11 bases in between. There are 14 residues in the CDR3. The CDR3 loop reads CASSLGTSRETQYF. Written as DNA, the CDR3 is TGTGCCAGCAGCTTAGGGACTTCGAGGGAGACCCAGTACTTC.

The chain employs TRBV7-9 and TRBJ2-3; TRBD2 matches 10 bases. The CDR3 runs to 13 residues. Trimming removed 5 bases from V and 6 bases from J; junction bases left unmatched: 2. Germline V gene sequence: CDR1 SEHNR, CDR2 FQNEAQ (reference sequence). The CDR3 sequence is CASSHSGGDTQYF. CDR3 in DNA: TGTGCCAGCAGCCATAGCGGGGGGGATACGCAGTATTTT.

As concerns this clone: Other DNA sequences from this sample encode an identical CDR3 as well. The chain is built from TRBV9 and TRBJ2-3; tentatively, D is TRBD2 (6 bases). Germline V CDR1 and CDR2: SGDLS, YYNGEE. CDR3 size: 14 residues. V gave up 0 bases and J gave up 4 bases, with 9 bases separating them. The CDR3 spells CASSVAGVADTQYF. The CDR3 nucleotides are TGTGCCAGCAGCGTAGCGGGAGTTGCAGATACGCAGTATTTT. The entire variable domain, with the rest obtained from reference TRBV9 and TRBJ2-3, is as follows: DSGVTQTPKHLITATGQRVTLRCSPRSGDLSVYWYQQSLDQGLQFLIQYYNGEERAKGNILERFSAQQFPDLHSELNLSSLELGDSALYFCASSVAGVADTQYFGPGTRLTVL.

This chain links TRBV24-1 with TRBJ2-5, with 10 nucleotides matching TRBD1. V was pared by 2 bases and J by 5 bases, with 4 bases of the junction left unmatched. The CDR3 has 15 amino acids. Per the germline V gene, CDR1 is KGHDR and CDR2 is SFDVKD. The CDR3 reads CATSDWGTGEETQYF. The CDR3 region has the DNA TGTGCCACCAGTGATTGGGGGACAGGGGAGGAGACCCAGTACTTC.

A few counts support this clone. The V call is TRBV13, the J call TRBJ1-3; 8 bases agree with TRBD1. The CDR3 runs to 15 residues. The germline V gene encodes CDR1 PRHDT and CDR2 FYEKMQ (reference sequence). Trimming took 4 bases from V and 7 from J; bases not matched to a gene: 9. For the CDR3, the DNA is TGTGCCAGCAGCTCACCTACAGGGGGAGCTAACACCATATATTTT. It encodes CASSSPTGGANTIYF.

The chain recombines TRBV19 with TRBJ2-1; 11 bases agree with TRBD1. V lost 6 bases to trimming and J lost 7 bases; unmatched junction nucleotides: 8. The CDR3 consists of 15 residues. Germline V gene sequence: CDR1 LNHDA, CDR2 SQIVND (reference sequence). CDR3 protein: CASSPGQGVWNEQFF. As DNA, the CDR3 is TGTGCCAGTAGCCCGGGACAGGGGGTTTGGAATGAGCAGTTCTTC.

The V gene is TRBV7-2, the J gene TRBJ1-6; TRBD1 aligns across 7 bases. Germline CDR1 is SGHTA and CDR2 is FQGNSA. The CDR3 is made up of 15 amino acids. V lost 5 bases, J lost 10 bases, and 11 bases stayed unmatched. CDR3 amino acids: CASSPTQTGISPLHF. CDR3 DNA sequence: TGTGCCAGCAGCCCAACCCAGACAGGGATCTCACCCCTCCACTTT.

This CDR3 is CASSLVSSGGVQYF. The CDR3 DNA reads TGTGCCAGCAGCTTAGTGTCTAGCGGGGGGGTGCAGTACTTC. The chain links TRBV7-2 to TRBJ2-7; 12 bases fit TRBD2. In germline, CDR1 is SGHTA, CDR2 FQGNSA. J gave up 9 bases and V 1 base, and 4 bases lay outside the gene matches. The CDR3 has 14 amino acids.

The chain combines TRBV28 with TRBJ1-2; 12 nucleotides match TRBD1. Germline loops: CDR1 MDHEN, CDR2 SYDVKM. V lost 6 bases and J lost 6; bases outside the gene matches: 8. There are 15 residues in the CDR3. The DNA for the CDR3 is TGTGCCAGCAGAACCGGGACAGGGGGCTTACATGGCTACACCTTC. It encodes CASRTGTGGLHGYTF.

The V gene is TRBV7-9, the J gene TRBJ2-7, with a possible D match to TRBD2 (5 bases). The V gene's germline CDR1 is SEHNR and CDR2 FQNEAQ (reference sequence). This CDR3 comprises 14 residues. The ends were cut back, 1 base at V and 6 bases at J, with 13 bases in the middle. The CDR3 spells CASSLVGLAVEQYF. The CDR3 DNA sequence: TGTGCCAGCAGCTTAGTCGGTCTAGCAGTCGAGCAGTACTTC.

The gene calls are TRBV7-9 and TRBJ1-5, with D possibly matching TRBD1 (5 bases). The CDR3 is 14 residues long. With 5 bases removed from V and 4 bases from J, the gap between germline ends came to 12 bases. CDR1 is SEHNR and CDR2 is FQNEAQ in the germline V gene (reference sequence). Here the CDR3 reads CASSPTEINQPQHF. CDR3 sequence (DNA): TGTGCCAGCAGCCCGACAGAGATTAATCAGCCCCAGCATTTT.

This chain links TRBV19 with TRBJ1-5; TRBD1 aligns across 9 bases. With V trimmed by 4 bases and J by 5 bases, 3 bases remained unmatched. The CDR3 covers 14 residues. The germline V gene encodes CDR1 LNHDA and CDR2 SQIVND (reference sequence). CDR3 nucleotides: TGTGCCAGTAGTACCACAGGGGGCTATCAGCCCCAGCATTTT. The encoded protein is CASSTTGGYQPQHF.

The rearrangement uses TRBV27 and TRBJ2-7; a possible D gene is TRBD1 (6 bases). Germline V gives CDR1 MNHEY, CDR2 SMNVEV (reference sequence). CDR3 size: 14 residues. The V gene lost 5 bases and the J gene lost 0 bases, with 11 bases spanning the gap. The CDR3 DNA follows: TGTGCCAGCAGTATCCTGACAGGCTCCTACGAGCAGTACTTC. Translated, it gives CASSILTGSYEQYF.

The chain recombines TRBV4-3 with TRBJ2-7; the D is unclear. V lost 0 bases and J lost 2, with 11 bases in between. The CDR3 runs 15 residues. CDR1 LGHNA and CDR2 YSLEER come from the germline V gene. The CDR3 coding sequence is TGCGCCAGCAGCCAAGACAGGTTCAGGCCCTACGAGCAGTACTTC. Protein sequence: CASSQDRFRPYEQYF.

V usage is TRBV18 and J usage is TRBJ2-3; D remains ambiguous. Trimming removed 6 bases from V and 0 bases from J, with 4 bases in between. Germline-derived CDR1 and CDR2 are KGHSH and LQKENI. The CDR3 is 12 residues long. CDR3 nucleotide sequence: TGTGCCAGCTCCGGGAGCACAGATACGCAGTATTTT. Its protein product is CASSGSTDTQYF.

The chain employs TRBV19 and TRBJ2-7, with 9 nucleotides matching TRBD1. There are 16 residues in the CDR3. In germline, CDR1 is LNHDA, CDR2 SQIVND (reference sequence). The V gene end was trimmed by 7 bases and the J gene end by 1 base; junction bases not matched to a gene: 11. The CDR3 sequence is CASTGLQTGGSYEQYF. Written as DNA, the CDR3 is TGTGCCAGTACCGGACTGCAGACAGGGGGATCCTACGAGCAGTACTTC.

The gene calls are TRBV6-6 and TRBJ1-3; a possible D gene is TRBD1 (6 bases). V lost 11 bases and J 2 bases, leaving 7 bases between the germline ends. Looked up from germline, CDR1 is MNHNY and CDR2 is SVGAGI (reference sequence). The CDR3 extends over 11 amino acids. CDR3 in amino acids: CAAGAGNTIYF. For the CDR3, the DNA is TGTGCCGCAGGGGCTGGAAACACCATATATTTT.

The gene calls are TRBV7-9 and TRBJ1-5; 7 bases fit TRBD1. In germline, CDR1 is SEHNR, CDR2 FQNEAQ (reference sequence). The V and J ends lost 8 bases and 2 bases, in that order; junction bases with no gene match: 6. This CDR3 contains 14 residues. The CDR3 loop reads CASATTGGNQPQHF. The CDR3 DNA sequence: TGTGCCAGCGCCACCACAGGGGGCAATCAGCCCCAGCATTTT.

The chain has TRBV10-3 and TRBJ2-7, with TRBD1 matching over 7 bases. Unmatched junction bases numbered 4, after V lost 7 bases and J lost 1 base. The CDR3 runs 13 residues. Germline V gene data show CDR1 as ENHRY and CDR2 as SYGVKD. The CDR3 coding sequence is TGTGCCATCACCCCGGGACAGTCCTACGAGCAGTACTTC. Amino acids: CAITPGQSYEQYF.

The V call is TRBV18, the J call TRBJ2-7, with TRBD1 as a possible D gene (6 bases). Trimming removed 1 base from V and 5 bases from J, with 15 bases in between. The CDR3 is 15 residues long. Germline V gene data show CDR1 as KGHSH and CDR2 as LQKENI. The CDR3 loop reads CASSPRRQGTDEQYF. CDR3 sequence (DNA): TGTGCCAGCTCACCACGGAGGCAGGGGACGGACGAGCAGTACTTC.

This clone was seen once. V and J are TRBV6-2 or TRBV6-3 and TRBJ2-7; perhaps TRBD2 as D (6 bases). CDR3 length equals 12 residues. Germline CDR1 reads MNHEY; CDR2 reads SVGEGT. Trimming removed 5 bases at V and 7 bases at J, with 12 bases between. The CDR3 DNA follows: TGTGCCAGCAGTCCCTCGGGGGTTGAGCAGTACTTC. Translating gives CASSPSGVEQYF.

The CDR3 coding sequence is TGTGCCAGCAGGTTTGGCGGTTCCACTGAAGCTTTCTTT. As protein: CASRFGGSTEAFF. The chain has TRBV12-3 or TRBV12-4 and TRBJ1-1; D ambiguous. V was trimmed by 6 bases and J by 4 bases, leaving 12 bases between them. This CDR3 region has 13 residues.

J is TRBJ2-1 and V is TRBV7-9, with 10 bases matching TRBD2. CDR3 length: 13 amino acids. CDR1 is SEHNR, CDR2 FQNEAQ, per germline (reference sequence). V was pared by 11 bases and J by 7 bases, with 8 bases of the junction left unmatched. CDR3 in DNA: TGTGCCGCCTTGTTAGCGGGAGGTAATGAGCAGTTCTTC. It is translated as CAALLAGGNEQFF. The variable domain in full, with the rest retrieved from reference TRBV7-9 and TRBJ2-1, is DTGVSQNPRHKITKRGQNVTFRCDPISEHNRLYWYRQTLGQGPEFLTYFQNEAQLEKSRLLSDRFSAERPKGSFSTLEIQRTEQGDSAMYLCAALLAGGNEQFFGPGTRLTVL.